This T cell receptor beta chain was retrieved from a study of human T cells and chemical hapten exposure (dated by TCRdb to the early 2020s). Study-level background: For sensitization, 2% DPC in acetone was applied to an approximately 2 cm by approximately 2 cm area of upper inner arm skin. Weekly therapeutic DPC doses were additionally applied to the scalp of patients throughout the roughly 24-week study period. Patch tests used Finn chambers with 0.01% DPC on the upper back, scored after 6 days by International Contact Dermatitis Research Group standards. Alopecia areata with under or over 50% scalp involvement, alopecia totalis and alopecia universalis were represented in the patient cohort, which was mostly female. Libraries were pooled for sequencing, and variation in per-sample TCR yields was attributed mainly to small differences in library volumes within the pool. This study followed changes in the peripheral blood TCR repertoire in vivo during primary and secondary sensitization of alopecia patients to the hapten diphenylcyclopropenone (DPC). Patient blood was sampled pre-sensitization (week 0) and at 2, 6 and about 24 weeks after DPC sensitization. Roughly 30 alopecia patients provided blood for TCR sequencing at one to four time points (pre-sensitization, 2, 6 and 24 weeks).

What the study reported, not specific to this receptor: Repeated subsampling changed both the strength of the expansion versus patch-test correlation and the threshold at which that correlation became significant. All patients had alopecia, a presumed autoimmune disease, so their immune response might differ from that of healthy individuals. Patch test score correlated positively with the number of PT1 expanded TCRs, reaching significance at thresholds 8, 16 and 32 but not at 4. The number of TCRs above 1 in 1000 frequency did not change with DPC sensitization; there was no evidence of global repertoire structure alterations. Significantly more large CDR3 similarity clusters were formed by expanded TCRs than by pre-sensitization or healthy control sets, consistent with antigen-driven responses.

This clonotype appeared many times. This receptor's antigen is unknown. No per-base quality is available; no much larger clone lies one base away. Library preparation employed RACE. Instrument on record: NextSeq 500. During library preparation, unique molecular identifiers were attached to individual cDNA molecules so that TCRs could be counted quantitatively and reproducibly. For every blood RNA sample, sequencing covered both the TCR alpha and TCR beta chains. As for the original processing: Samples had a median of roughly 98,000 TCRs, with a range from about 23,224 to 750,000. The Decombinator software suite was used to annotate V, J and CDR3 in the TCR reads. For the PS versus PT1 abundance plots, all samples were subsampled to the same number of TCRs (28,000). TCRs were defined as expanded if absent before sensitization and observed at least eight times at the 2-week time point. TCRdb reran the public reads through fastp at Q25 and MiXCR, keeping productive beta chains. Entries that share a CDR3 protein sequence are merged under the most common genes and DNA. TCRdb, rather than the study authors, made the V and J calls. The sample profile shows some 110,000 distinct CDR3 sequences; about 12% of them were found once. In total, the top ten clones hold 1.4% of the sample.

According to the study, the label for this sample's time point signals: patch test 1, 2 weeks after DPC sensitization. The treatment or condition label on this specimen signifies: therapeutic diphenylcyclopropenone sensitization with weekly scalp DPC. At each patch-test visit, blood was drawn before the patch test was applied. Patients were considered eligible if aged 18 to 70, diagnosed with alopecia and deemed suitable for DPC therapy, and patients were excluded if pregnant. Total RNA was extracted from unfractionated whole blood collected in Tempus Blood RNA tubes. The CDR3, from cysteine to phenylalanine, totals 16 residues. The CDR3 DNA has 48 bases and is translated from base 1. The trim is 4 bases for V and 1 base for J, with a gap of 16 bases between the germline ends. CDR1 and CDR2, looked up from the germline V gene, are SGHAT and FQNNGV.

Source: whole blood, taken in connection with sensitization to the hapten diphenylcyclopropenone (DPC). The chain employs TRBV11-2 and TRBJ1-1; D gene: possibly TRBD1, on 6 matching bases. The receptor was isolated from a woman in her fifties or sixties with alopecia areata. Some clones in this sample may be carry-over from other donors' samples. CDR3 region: CASSYTPGGRNTEAFF. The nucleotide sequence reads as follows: TGTGCCAGCAGCTACACGCCCGGGGGCCGGAACACTGAAGCTTTCTTT.